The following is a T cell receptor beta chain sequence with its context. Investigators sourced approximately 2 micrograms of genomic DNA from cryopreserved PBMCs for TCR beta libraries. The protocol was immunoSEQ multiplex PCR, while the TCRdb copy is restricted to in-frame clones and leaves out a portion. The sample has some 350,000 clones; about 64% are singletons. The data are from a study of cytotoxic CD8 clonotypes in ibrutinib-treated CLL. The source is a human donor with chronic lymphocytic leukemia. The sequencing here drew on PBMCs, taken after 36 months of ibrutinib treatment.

The CDR3 spells CASSLGGGAQETQYF. The CDR3 region has the DNA TGCGCCAGCAGCTTGGGCGGGGGGGCCCAAGAGACCCAGTACTTC. The chain couples TRBV5-1 to TRBJ2-5; 9 bases are a match to TRBD2. V lost 0 bases, J lost 1 base, and 1 base stayed unmatched. CDR1 is SGHRS, CDR2 YFSETQ, per germline. This CDR3 is built from 15 residues.